The 29 T cell receptor beta chains below were found in one sample sequenced in a study of T-cell memory formation after mild COVID-19. TCRdb re-called the 5' RACE reads with MiXCR, one entry per CDR3 protein. The sample consists of 400,000 or so distinct CDR3 sequences, under 25% of them appearing once. The source material was PBMCs or a T cell subset sorted from them (not recorded which). These receptors were taken from an adult woman who had mild COVID-19 (a few samples of this study predate the infection). Cell type and time point are not known.

This clonotype came up a few times. The chain links TRBV12-3 or TRBV12-4 to TRBJ1-5; 10 bases line up with TRBD1. The CDR3 runs to 14 residues. Losses at the gene ends were 6 bases for V and 9 bases for J; bases not matched to a gene: 8. Here the CDR3 DNA reads TGTGCCAGCAGCCTCGGGACAGGGGAATCGCCCCAGCATTTT. Its translation is CASSLGTGESPQHF.

The chain recombines TRBV5-1 with TRBJ2-1; 8 bases are a match to TRBD2. V was pared by 3 bases and J by 6 bases, with 5 bases of the junction left unmatched. The CDR3 consists of 14 residues. The germline gives CDR1 SGHRS, CDR2 YFSETQ. CDR3 in amino acids: CASSYPGTSNEQFF. The CDR3 nucleotides read TGCGCCAGCAGCTACCCCGGGACTAGCAATGAGCAGTTCTTC.

The V call is TRBV4-1, the J call TRBJ1-3, with a tentative D call TRBD1 (5 bases). V was shortened by 1 base and J by 4 bases, with 11 bases between the two germline ends. This CDR3 region has 15 residues. The germline V gene encodes CDR1 MGHRA and CDR2 YSYEKL. In DNA form, the CDR3 reads TGCGCCAGCAGCCAAGCCAGGGAGGTAGGAAACACCATATATTTT. Encoded protein: CASSQAREVGNTIYF.

The chain employs TRBV11-3 and TRBJ2-1; a weak D match, TRBD2 (5 bases). Germline V gene data show CDR1 as SGHNT and CDR2 as YENEEA. The ends were cut back, 3 bases at V and 5 bases at J, with 20 bases in the middle. The length of the CDR3 is 17 residues. DNA for the CDR3: TGTGCCAGCAGCTTTGTTGGTGTCCCGGGGTCGGACAATGAGCAGTTCTTC. Amino acids: CASSFVGVPGSDNEQFF.

This sequence joins TRBV12-3 or TRBV12-4 and TRBJ1-1, with D maybe TRBD1 (6 bases). The V end was cut by 5 bases, the J end by 3 bases, with 13 bases between. CDR3 size: 14 residues. CDR3 DNA sequence: TGTGCCAGCAGTCCCCGACAGGACCACACTGAAGCTTTCTTT. Protein: CASSPRQDHTEAFF.

This chain links TRBV6-1 with TRBJ1-5; the match to TRBD1 covers 10 bases. This CDR3 has 16 amino acids. J was trimmed by 3 bases and V by 4 bases; bases with no gene match: 6. Germline CDR1 MNHNS, CDR2 SASEGT. The CDR3 DNA sequence: TGTGCCAGCAGTGCCGGGACAGGGGCCATCAATCAGCCCCAGCATTTT. This encodes CASSAGTGAINQPQHF.

The chain recombines TRBV5-1 with TRBJ2-5; D might be TRBD1 (6 bases). The CDR3 runs to 17 residues. The V and J ends lost 4 bases and 2 bases respectively, with 21 bases between them. Germline loops: CDR1 SGHRS, CDR2 YFSETQ. The CDR3 region has the DNA TGCGCCAGCAGCCGGGACCCCTTCCGGGACAAACAAGAGACCCAGTACTTC. Translating gives CASSRDPFRDKQETQYF.

The V call is TRBV10-3, the J call TRBJ1-1, with D perhaps TRBD1 (5 bases). V shed 0 bases and J shed 6 bases, with 8 bases lying between them. Looked up from germline, CDR1 is ENHRY and CDR2 is SYGVKD. The CDR3 has 13 residues. The CDR3 nucleotides are TGTGCCATCAGTGAGTCGGGGGGACCTGAAGCTTTCTTT. Protein sequence: CAISESGGPEAFF.

The J gene is TRBJ1-1, the V gene TRBV12-3 or TRBV12-4, with 10 bases aligning to TRBD1. The V segment lost 4 bases and the J segment 5 bases; nucleotides outside the gene matches: 4. CDR3 size: 14 residues. The CDR3 here is CASSSDRGLTEAFF. Here the CDR3 DNA reads TGTGCCAGCAGTTCAGACAGGGGGCTTACTGAAGCTTTCTTT.

This clonotype was picked up a small number of times. The gene calls are TRBV4-1 and TRBJ2-7; TRBD1 aligns across 12 bases. The CDR3 extends over 15 amino acids. Germline assignment: CDR1 MGHRA and CDR2 YSYEKL. Trimming at V came to 5 bases and at J to 4 bases, leaving 6 bases not matched to a gene. The CDR3 DNA reads TGCGCCAGCAGCGCCCCGGGACAGGGGGCATACGAGCAGTACTTC. Translation gives CASSAPGQGAYEQYF.

The rearrangement links TRBV7-9 to TRBJ2-1; the D gene could be TRBD1 or TRBD2 (5 bases each). V lost 8 bases and J 6 bases, leaving 14 bases between the germline ends. This CDR3 comprises 13 residues. In germline, CDR1 is SEHNR, CDR2 FQNEAQ (reference sequence). CDR3 coding DNA: TGTGCCAGCCCCGTGGGACGAGGCAATGAGCAGTTCTTC. Encoded protein: CASPVGRGNEQFF.

V is TRBV5-1 and J is TRBJ1-2; D ambiguous. The CDR3 consists of 14 residues. The germline CDR1 and CDR2 sequences are SGHRS and YFSETQ. V was pared by 1 base and J by 3 bases, with 10 bases between. CDR3 residues: CASSLRPRDYGYTF. The CDR3 DNA follows: TGCGCCAGCAGCTTGAGGCCCCGGGACTATGGCTACACCTTC.

The chain combines TRBV15 with TRBJ1-5, with D possibly being TRBD1 (5 bases). Looked up from germline, CDR1 is LNHNV and CDR2 is YYDKDF (reference sequence). The V end was cut by 6 bases, the J end by 4 bases, with 16 bases between. The CDR3 spans 15 residues. In DNA, the CDR3 is TGTGCCACCAGGAGGGACGGACGGGAAAATCAGCCCCAGCATTTT. Translated: CATRRDGRENQPQHF.

The chain carries TRBV3-1 and TRBJ1-5; no clear D gene. Germline CDR1 and CDR2: LGHDT and YNNKEL (reference sequence). The V and J ends lost 1 base and 3 bases respectively, with 4 bases between them. This CDR3 has 13 residues. This CDR3 reads CASSQVNNQPQHF. CDR3 sequence (DNA): TGTGCCAGCAGCCAAGTAAACAATCAGCCCCAGCATTTT.

The chain links TRBV25-1 to TRBJ1-1; TRBD1 matches 7 bases. The CDR3 is 13 amino acids. Germline CDR1 and CDR2: MGHDK and SYGVNS. V gave up 7 bases and J gave up 1 base; unmatched junction bases: 3. CDR3 nucleotides: TGTGCCAGCAAAAACAGGGGGAACACTGAAGCTTTCTTT. Translated: CASKNRGNTEAFF.

This clonotype was observed a handful of times. The rearrangement uses TRBV19 and TRBJ1-1; 9 bases are shared with TRBD1. In germline, CDR1 is LNHDA, CDR2 SQIVND (reference sequence). This CDR3 has 17 residues. V lost 3 bases to trimming and J lost 0 bases; unmatched junction nucleotides: 8. The CDR3 reads CASSMPWTGDVNTEAFF. In DNA, the CDR3 is TGTGCCAGTAGTATGCCCTGGACAGGGGATGTGAACACTGAAGCTTTCTTT.

The chain recombines TRBV19 with TRBJ1-1; D call uncertain. With 3 bases removed from V and 0 bases from J, the gap between germline ends came to 8 bases. This CDR3 region has 14 residues. CDR1 is LNHDA, CDR2 SQIVND, per germline (reference sequence). The CDR3 region has the DNA TGTGCCAGTAGTATTATCACTATGAACACTGAAGCTTTCTTT. Its protein product is CASSIITMNTEAFF. Together with reference TRBV19 and TRBJ1-1, the CDR3 gives the full variable domain: DGGITQSPKYLFRKEGQNVTLSCEQNLNHDAMYWYRQDPGQGLRLIYYSQIVNDFQKGDIAEGYSVSREKKESFPLTVTSAQKNPTAFYLCASSIITMNTEAFFGQGTRLTVV.

The chain is built from TRBV20-1 and TRBJ2-1; D is uncertain. Trimming shortened V by 1 base and J by 0 bases, and 10 bases separated the two germline ends. Germline V gene lookup returns CDR1 DFQATT and CDR2 SNEGSKA (reference sequence). The CDR3 spans 15 residues. This CDR3 is CSARAGISSYNEQFF. CDR3 DNA: TGCAGTGCTAGAGCGGGCATTAGCTCCTACAATGAGCAGTTCTTC.

V usage is TRBV12-3 or TRBV12-4 and J usage is TRBJ2-1; a possible D gene is TRBD2 (6 bases). The V end was cut by 1 base, the J end by 3 bases, with 16 bases between. This CDR3 is built from 17 residues. The CDR3 sequence is CASSLEETGAFYNEQFF. In DNA form, the CDR3 reads TGTGCCAGCAGTTTAGAAGAGACGGGAGCGTTCTACAATGAGCAGTTCTTC.

This clonotype was counted a few times. This chain connects TRBV14 to TRBJ2-3; TRBD2 is a possible D gene (5 bases). Germline values: CDR1 SGHDN, CDR2 FVKESK. This CDR3 is 17 amino acids long. The V end was cut by 0 bases, the J end by 0 bases, with 13 bases between. The DNA of the CDR3 is TGTGCCAGCAGCCAAGAGGTCGGCGGGTTGAGCACAGATACGCAGTATTTT. Translated: CASSQEVGGLSTDTQYF.

The rearrangement uses TRBV24-1 and TRBJ2-3; D may be TRBD2 (5 bases). Trimming took off 1 base at V and 0 bases at J, with 10 bases between the two ends. CDR1 KGHDR and CDR2 SFDVKD come from the germline V gene. The CDR3 loop spans 16 amino acids. In DNA, the CDR3 is TGTGCCACCAGTGATTTCTCTAGCAGTAGCACAGATACGCAGTATTTT. Its protein is CATSDFSSSSTDTQYF.

This clonotype showed up just a few times. The CDR3: CASSRRLEGGELFF. DNA for the CDR3: TGCGCCAGCAGCCGCCGCTTGGAGGGCGGGGAGCTGTTTTTT. The V call is TRBV5-1, the J call TRBJ2-2, with a weak D call TRBD2 (6 bases). CDR3 size: 14 residues. With 4 bases removed from V and 7 bases from J, the gap between germline ends came to 14 bases. Germline lookup yields CDR1 SGHRS and CDR2 YFSETQ.

The V and J genes are TRBV19 and TRBJ2-3, with D perhaps matching TRBD2 (6 bases). V lost 3 bases, J lost 3 bases, and 13 bases lay in between. Germline values: CDR1 LNHDA, CDR2 SQIVND (reference sequence). The CDR3 consists of 15 residues. The CDR3 region is CASSIVAGWTDTQYF. The CDR3 DNA reads TGTGCCAGTAGTATTGTGGCGGGGTGGACAGATACGCAGTATTTT.

This clonotype was recorded once. The V call is TRBV2, the J call TRBJ1-4, with 9 bases lining up with TRBD1. Unmatched junction bases numbered 16, after V lost 0 bases and J lost 5 bases. The germline V gene has CDR1 SNHLY and CDR2 FYNNEI. The CDR3 spans 20 residues. CDR3 nucleotide sequence: TGTGCCAGCAGTGAAGCGAAGGGGACAGGGAGCCTCGGAGGGAATGAAAAACTGTTTTTT. It yields the protein CASSEAKGTGSLGGNEKLFF.

Note on this clonotype: The junction shows a germline mismatch at one end, possibly a read error. V is TRBV12-3 or TRBV12-4 and J is TRBJ1-1; possibly TRBD1 for D (5 bases). The CDR3 sequence is 14 residues long. This chain's CDR3 is CDSSSTAWGTEAFF. CDR3 coding DNA: TGTGACAGCAGTTCGACAGCGTGGGGCACTGAAGCTTTCTTT.

A few counts support this clonotype. The V and J genes are TRBV9 and TRBJ1-1; no clear D. This CDR3 region has 13 residues. V dropped 3 bases and J dropped 1 base, with 7 bases sitting between them. Germline CDR1 is SGDLS and CDR2 is YYNGEE. CDR3: CASSALGNTEAFF. CDR3 in DNA: TGTGCCAGCAGCGCCCTCGGGAACACTGAAGCTTTCTTT.

This sequence joins TRBV6-5 and TRBJ2-7; TRBD2 matches 11 bases. Trimming at V came to 0 bases and at J to 3 bases, leaving 7 bases not matched to a gene. Germline V gives CDR1 MNHEY, CDR2 SVGAGI. CDR3 length: 17 residues. The CDR3 loop reads CASSYSFTSGGFYEQYF. In DNA, the CDR3 is TGTGCCAGCAGTTACTCCTTTACTAGCGGGGGCTTCTACGAGCAGTACTTC.

This chain connects TRBV4-3 to TRBJ2-5; D ambiguous. V was trimmed by 3 bases and J by 2 bases, leaving 16 bases between them. The CDR3 spans 16 residues. Germline assignment: CDR1 LGHNA and CDR2 YSLEER. The CDR3 spells CASSQDNGVGQETQYF. The CDR3 DNA follows: TGCGCCAGCAGCCAGGATAATGGGGTAGGGCAAGAGACCCAGTACTTC.

This clonotype has a handful of counts. The V and J genes are TRBV20-1 and TRBJ2-5; D is undetermined. The CDR3 spans 11 residues. Germline V gives CDR1 DFQATT, CDR2 SNEGSKA (reference sequence). Trimming left V 6 bases short and J 5 bases short, with 10 bases between. CDR3: CSAIIGETQYF. The CDR3 nucleotides are TGCAGTGCCATTATCGGGGAGACCCAGTACTTC.